The clone carrying this T cell receptor (beta chain) was seen at least ten times. As yet, its antigen is unknown. The entry originates in a study of early T cells in non-severe SARS-CoV-2 infection. Study background: From unsorted whole blood, bulk RNA was sequenced, and the chains remained unpaired. Study findings and constraints: Database matching using VDJdb favored anti-spike CD8 responses, with private and CD4 specificities left missing.

Each cDNA molecule carried a unique molecular identifier. TCRdb recomputed calls from the 5' RACE reads with MiXCR, one row per CDR3 protein. The sample lists about 83,000 distinct CDR3 sequences; less than 11% were seen once. V lost 5 bases to trimming and J lost 4 bases; unmatched junction nucleotides: 11. Germline V lookup: CDR1 SGHKS, CDR2 YYEKEE (reference sequence). The CDR3 length is 16 residues. The input for sequencing was whole blood, taken at baseline. This chain uses TRBV5-5 with TRBJ2-2; 7 bases line up with TRBD1. This TCR came from an adult who was a healthcare worker with PCR-confirmed SARS-CoV-2 infection or an uninfected control (not recorded which). In nucleotides, the CDR3 is TGTGCCAGCAGGCGTGAGGGGGCGCTAGGCACCGGGGAGCTGTTTTTT. It codes for CASRREGALGTGELFF.